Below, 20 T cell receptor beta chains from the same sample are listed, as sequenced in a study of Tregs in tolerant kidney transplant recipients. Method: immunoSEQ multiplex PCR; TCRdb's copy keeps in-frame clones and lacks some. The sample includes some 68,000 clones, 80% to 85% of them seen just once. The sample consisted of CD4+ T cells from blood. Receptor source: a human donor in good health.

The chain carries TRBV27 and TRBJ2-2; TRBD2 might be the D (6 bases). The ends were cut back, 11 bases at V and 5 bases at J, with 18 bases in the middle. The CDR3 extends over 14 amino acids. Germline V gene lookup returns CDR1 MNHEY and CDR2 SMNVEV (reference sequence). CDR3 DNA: TGTGCCTCCCAAACGGGACTTAGAACCGGGGAGCTGTTTTTT. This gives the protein CASQTGLRTGELFF.

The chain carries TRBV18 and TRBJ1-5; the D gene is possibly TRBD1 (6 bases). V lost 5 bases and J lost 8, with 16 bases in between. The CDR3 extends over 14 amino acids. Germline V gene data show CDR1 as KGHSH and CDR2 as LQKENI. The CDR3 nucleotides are TGTGCCAGCTCAAGAGGGGGAGCTGGGGAGCCCCAGCATTTT. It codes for CASSRGGAGEPQHF. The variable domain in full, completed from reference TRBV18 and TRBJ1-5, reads NAGVMQNPRHLVRRRGQEARLRCSPMKGHSHVYWYRQLPEEGLKFMVYLQKENIIDESGMPKERFSAEFPKEGPSILRIQQVVRGDSAAYFCASSRGGAGEPQHFGDGTRLSIL.

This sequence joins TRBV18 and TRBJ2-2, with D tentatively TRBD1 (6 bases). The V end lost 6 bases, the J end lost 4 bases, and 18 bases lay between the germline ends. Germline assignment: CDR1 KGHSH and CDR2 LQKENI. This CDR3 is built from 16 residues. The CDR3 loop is CASSQGQPGSTGELFF. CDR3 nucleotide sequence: TGTGCCAGCTCGCAGGGACAACCGGGATCCACCGGGGAGCTGTTTTTT. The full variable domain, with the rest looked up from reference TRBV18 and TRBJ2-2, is NAGVMQNPRHLVRRRGQEARLRCSPMKGHSHVYWYRQLPEEGLKFMVYLQKENIIDESGMPKERFSAEFPKEGPSILRIQQVVRGDSAAYFCASSQGQPGSTGELFFGEGSRLTVL.

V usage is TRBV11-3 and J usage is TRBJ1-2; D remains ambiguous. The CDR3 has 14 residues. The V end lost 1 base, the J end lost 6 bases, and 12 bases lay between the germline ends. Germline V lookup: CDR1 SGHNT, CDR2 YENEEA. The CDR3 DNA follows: TGTGCCAGCAGCTTAGGATCGCGTCACGATGGCTACACCTTC. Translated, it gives CASSLGSRHDGYTF. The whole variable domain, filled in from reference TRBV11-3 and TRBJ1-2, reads EAGVVQSPRYKIIEKKQPVAFWCNPISGHNTLYWYLQNLGQGPELLIRYENEEAVDDSQLPKDRFSAERLKGVDSTLKIQPAELGDSAVYLCASSLGSRHDGYTFGSGTRLTVV.

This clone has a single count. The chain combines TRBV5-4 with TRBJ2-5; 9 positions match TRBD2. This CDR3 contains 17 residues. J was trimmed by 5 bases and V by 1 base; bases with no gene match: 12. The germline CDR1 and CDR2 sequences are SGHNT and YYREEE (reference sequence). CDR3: CASSLPPAGGGSETQYF. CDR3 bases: TGTGCCAGCAGCTTGCCCCCAGCGGGGGGCGGGTCGGAGACCCAGTACTTC.

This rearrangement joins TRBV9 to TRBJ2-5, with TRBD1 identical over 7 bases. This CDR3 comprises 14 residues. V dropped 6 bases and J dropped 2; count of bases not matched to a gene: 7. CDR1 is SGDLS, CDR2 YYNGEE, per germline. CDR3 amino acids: CASNTGTVQETQYF. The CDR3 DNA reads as TGTGCCAGCAACACCGGGACAGTACAAGAGACCCAGTACTTC.

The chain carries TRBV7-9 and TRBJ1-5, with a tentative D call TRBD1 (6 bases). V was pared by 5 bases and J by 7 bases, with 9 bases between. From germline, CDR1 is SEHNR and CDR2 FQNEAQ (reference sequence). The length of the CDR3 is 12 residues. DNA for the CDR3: TGTGCCAGCAGCCAGGGGAGCCAGCCCCAGCATTTT. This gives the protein CASSQGSQPQHF.

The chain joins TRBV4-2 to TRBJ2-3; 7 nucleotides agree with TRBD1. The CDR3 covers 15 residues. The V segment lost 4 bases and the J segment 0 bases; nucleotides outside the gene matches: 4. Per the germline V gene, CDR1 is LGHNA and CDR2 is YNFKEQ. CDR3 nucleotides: TGTGCCAGCAGCCTTAGACAGGGAAGCACAGATACGCAGTATTTT. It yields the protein CASSLRQGSTDTQYF.

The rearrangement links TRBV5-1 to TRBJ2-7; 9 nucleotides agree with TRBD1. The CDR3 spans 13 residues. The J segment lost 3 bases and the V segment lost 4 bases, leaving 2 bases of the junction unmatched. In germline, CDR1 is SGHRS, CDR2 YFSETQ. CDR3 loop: CASSPTGGYEQYF. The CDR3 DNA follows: TGCGCCAGCAGCCCGACAGGGGGCTACGAGCAGTACTTC.

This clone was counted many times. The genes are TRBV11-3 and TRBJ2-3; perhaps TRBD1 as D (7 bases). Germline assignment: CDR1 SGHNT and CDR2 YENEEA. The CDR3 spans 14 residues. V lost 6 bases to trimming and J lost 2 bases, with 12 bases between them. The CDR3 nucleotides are TGTGCCAGCAGGGAGGGACAGAACACAGATACGCAGTATTTT. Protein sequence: CASREGQNTDTQYF.

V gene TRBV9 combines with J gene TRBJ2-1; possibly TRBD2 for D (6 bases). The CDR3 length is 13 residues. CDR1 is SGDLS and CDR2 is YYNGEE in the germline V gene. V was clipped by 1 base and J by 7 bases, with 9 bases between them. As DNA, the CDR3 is TGTGCCAGCAGCGTAAAGGGGAGGAATGAGCAGTTCTTC. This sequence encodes CASSVKGRNEQFF.

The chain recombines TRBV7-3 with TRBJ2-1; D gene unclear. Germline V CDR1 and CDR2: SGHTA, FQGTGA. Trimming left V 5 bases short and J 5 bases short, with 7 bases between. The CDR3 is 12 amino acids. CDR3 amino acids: CASSREDNEQFF. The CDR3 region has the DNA TGTGCCAGCAGCCGAGAGGACAATGAGCAGTTCTTC.

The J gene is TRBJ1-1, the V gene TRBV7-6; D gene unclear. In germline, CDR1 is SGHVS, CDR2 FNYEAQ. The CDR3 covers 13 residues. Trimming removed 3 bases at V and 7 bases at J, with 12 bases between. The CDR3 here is CASSFRRAGEAFF. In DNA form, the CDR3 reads TGTGCCAGCAGCTTCAGGAGGGCTGGTGAAGCTTTCTTT.

The CDR3 reads CASSDDIAGETAQYF. The CDR3 nucleotides read TGTGCCAGCAGCGACGATATAGCGGGGGAAACGGCCCAGTACTTC. J is TRBJ2-5 and V is TRBV5-6; 9 nucleotides match TRBD2. In germline, CDR1 is SGHDT, CDR2 YYEEEE. The CDR3 spans 15 residues. Trimming took 4 bases from V and 9 from J; bases not matched to a gene: 13.

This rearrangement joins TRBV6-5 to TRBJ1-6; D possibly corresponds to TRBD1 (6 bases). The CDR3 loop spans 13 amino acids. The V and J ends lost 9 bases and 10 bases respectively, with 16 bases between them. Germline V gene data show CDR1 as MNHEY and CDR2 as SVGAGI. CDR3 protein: CASTSGGPSPLHF. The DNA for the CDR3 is TGTGCCAGTACCTCGGGGGGGCCCTCACCCCTCCACTTT.

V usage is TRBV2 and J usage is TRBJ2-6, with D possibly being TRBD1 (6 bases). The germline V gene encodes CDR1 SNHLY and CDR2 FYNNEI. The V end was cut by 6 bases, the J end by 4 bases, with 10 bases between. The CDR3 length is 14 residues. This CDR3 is CASRLTGGANVLTF. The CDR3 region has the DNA TGTGCCAGCAGGCTTACAGGGGGGGCCAACGTCCTGACTTTC.

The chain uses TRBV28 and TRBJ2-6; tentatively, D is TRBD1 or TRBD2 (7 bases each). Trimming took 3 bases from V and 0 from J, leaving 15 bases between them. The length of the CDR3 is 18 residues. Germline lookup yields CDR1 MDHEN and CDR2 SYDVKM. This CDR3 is CASSFSGEGASGANVLTF. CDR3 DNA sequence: TGTGCCAGCAGTTTCTCCGGGGAGGGGGCCTCTGGGGCCAACGTCCTGACTTTC.

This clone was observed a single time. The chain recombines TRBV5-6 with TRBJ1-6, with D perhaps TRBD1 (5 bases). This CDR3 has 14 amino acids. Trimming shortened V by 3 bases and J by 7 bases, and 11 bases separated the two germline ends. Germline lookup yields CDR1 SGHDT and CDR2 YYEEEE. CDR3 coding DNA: TGTGCCAGCAGCTCGCCCCGACAGAATTCACCCCTCCACTTT. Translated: CASSSPRQNSPLHF.

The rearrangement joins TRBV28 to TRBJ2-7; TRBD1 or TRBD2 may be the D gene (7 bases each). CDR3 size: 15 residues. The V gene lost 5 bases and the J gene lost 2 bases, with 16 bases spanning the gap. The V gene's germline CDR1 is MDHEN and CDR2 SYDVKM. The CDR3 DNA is TGTGCCAGCAGTGGAGGGGGAGGGGGCCCCTACGAGCAGTACTTC. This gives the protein CASSGGGGGPYEQYF.

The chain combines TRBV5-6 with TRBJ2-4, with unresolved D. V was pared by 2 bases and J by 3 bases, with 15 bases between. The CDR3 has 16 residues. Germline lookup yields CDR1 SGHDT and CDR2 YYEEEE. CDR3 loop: CASSFDTRLGKNIQYF. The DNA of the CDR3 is TGTGCCAGCAGCTTCGACACTCGCCTAGGCAAAAACATTCAGTACTTC. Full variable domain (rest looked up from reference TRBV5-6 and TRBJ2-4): DAGVTQSPTHLIKTRGQQVTLRCSPKSGHDTVSWYQQALGQGPQFIFQYYEEEERQRGNFPDRFSGHQFPNYSSELNVNALLLGDSALYLCASSFDTRLGKNIQYFGAGTRLSVL.